This T cell receptor (beta chain) was recovered during a study of blood T cell repertoires in COVID-19. Study-level background: From the United States, Italy and Spain came samples of acute and convalescent COVID-19. From T cells, B-cell-depleted T cells, or PBMCs came the material, which was cDNA or gDNA.

Per the original methods: Using reference gene primer amplification, nucleated cell counts were estimated. Profiled with immunoSEQ multiplex PCR; TCRdb holds only in-frame clones, not every one. D and trimming were read from the DNA, whereas the V and J calls and clone size are those reported in that table. The table lists about 120,000 clones, over 75% of them singletons. Seattle participants joined during active infection and were tracked over time. Germline loops: CDR1 MDHEN, CDR2 SYDVKM. Trimming took off 5 bases at V and 5 bases at J, with 9 bases between the two ends. The CDR3 totals 12 residues. This clone has just one count.

Input material: peripheral blood. The TCR was taken from a man aged 25-40 years with COVID-19, enrolled during active disease. The V gene is TRBV28, the J gene TRBJ1-2, with a weak D call TRBD1 (6 bases). The CDR3 reads CASSGQGYGYTF. The CDR3 DNA reads TGTGCCAGCAGTGGGCAGGGGTATGGCTACACCTTC.